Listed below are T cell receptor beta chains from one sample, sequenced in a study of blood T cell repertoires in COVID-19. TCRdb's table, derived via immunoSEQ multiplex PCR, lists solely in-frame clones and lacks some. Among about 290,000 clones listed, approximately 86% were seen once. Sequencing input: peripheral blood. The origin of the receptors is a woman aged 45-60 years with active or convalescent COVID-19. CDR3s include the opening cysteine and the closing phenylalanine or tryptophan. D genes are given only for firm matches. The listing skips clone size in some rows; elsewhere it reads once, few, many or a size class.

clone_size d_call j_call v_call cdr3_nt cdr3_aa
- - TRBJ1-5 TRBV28 TGTGCCAGCAGTTTATACCCCACCGGAGGGGGGGGAGTCAATCAGCCCCAGCATTTT CASSLYPTGGGGVNQPQHF
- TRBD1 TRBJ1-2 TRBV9 TGTGCCAGCAGCCCGGGACAGGGGTTCTATGGCTACACCTTC CASSPGQGFYGYTF
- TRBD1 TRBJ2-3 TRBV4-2 TGTGCCAGCAGCCAAATTGGACAGGTCGGAGATACGCAGTATTTT CASSQIGQVGDTQYF
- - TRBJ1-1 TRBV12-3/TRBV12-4 TGTGCCAGCAGTGGGGCAGGCCCTCGAGCTTTCTTT CASSGAGPRAFF
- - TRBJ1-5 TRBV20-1 TGCACCTCCCCCCTACCCCAGCATTTT CTSPLPQHF
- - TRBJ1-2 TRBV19 TGTGCCAGTAGCAAATCCCCAGGGGTCGGCTATGGCTACACCTTC CASSKSPGVGYGYTF
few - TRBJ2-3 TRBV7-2 TGTGCCAGCAGCCCCAAAGACCGGGGTACGCAGTATTTT CASSPKDRGTQYF
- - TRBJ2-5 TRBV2 TGTGCCAGCAGAAGGCAGCCCCGGGTGACCCAGTACTTC CASRRQPRVTQYF
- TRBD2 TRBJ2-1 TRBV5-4 TGTGCCAGCACCATAGCGGGGAAGAACTACAATGAGCAGTTCTTC CASTIAGKNYNEQFF
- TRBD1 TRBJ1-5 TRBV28 TGTGCCAGCAGTTTATTACTGGGGGACAGAATACGGCCCCAGCATTTT CASSLLLGDRIRPQHF
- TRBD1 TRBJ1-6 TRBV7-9 TGTGCCAGCAGCTCCGGGACAGGGAGTTCACCCCTCCACTTT CASSSGTGSSPLHF
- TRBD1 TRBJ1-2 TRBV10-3 TGTGCCATCAGTGAGTCCGCCGGGGACAGCTATGGCTACACCTTC CAISESAGDSYGYTF
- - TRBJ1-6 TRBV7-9 TGTGCCAGCAGCTTAGGCGGGGGTCCCGGTTCACCCCTCCACTTT CASSLGGGPGSPLHF
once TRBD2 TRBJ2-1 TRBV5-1 TGCGCCAGCAGCTCGATGGGACTAGCGGGATACAATGAGCAGTTCTTC CASSSMGLAGYNEQFF
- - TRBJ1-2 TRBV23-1 TGCGCCAGCAGTCAAGAAAGTCCAGGGGACTATGGCTACACCTTC CASSQESPGDYGYTF
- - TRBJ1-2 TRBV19 TGTGCCAGTAGTAGGTCCCGACAGGCCACCTTATCCTCTGGCTACACCTTC CASSRSRQATLSSGYTF
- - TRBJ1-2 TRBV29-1 TGCAGCGTTGATTCCACAGAAAACTTACGTAGGACAGCGTATGGCTACACCTTC CSVDSTENLRRTAYGYTF
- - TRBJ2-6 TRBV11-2 TGTGCCAGCAGCCCCGGTAGCCTGCTGGCCAACGTCCTGACTTTC CASSPGSLLANVLTF
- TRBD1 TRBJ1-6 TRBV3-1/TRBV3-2 TGTGCCAGCAGCCCCCGGGACAGAAGGTTCTCACCCCTCCACTTT CASSPRDRRFSPLHF
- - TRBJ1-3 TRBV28 TGTGCCAGCAGTTCAGGGTCTCTAAACACCATATATTTT CASSSGSLNTIYF
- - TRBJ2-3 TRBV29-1 TGCAGCGTTGGGCAGGTGTCAGATACGCAGTATTTT CSVGQVSDTQYF
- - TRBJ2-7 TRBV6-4 TGTGCCAGCAGTCCCACACCCTCCTACGAGCAGTACTTC CASSPTPSYEQYF
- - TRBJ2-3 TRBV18 TGTGCCAGCTCACCTATGGCAGGAGGTTTAAGCACAGATACGCAGTATTTT CASSPMAGGLSTDTQYF
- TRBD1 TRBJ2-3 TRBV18 TGTGCCAGCTCCCTACAGGGGTCAATGCAAGATACGCAGTATTTT CASSLQGSMQDTQYF
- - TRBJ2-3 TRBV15 TGTGCCACCAGCAGGGGGCTTAAGACAAGATTTTTTAGCACAGATACGCAGTATTTT CATSRGLKTRFFSTDTQYF
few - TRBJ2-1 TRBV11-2 TGTGCCAGCAGCTTACTCAATGAGCAGTTCTTC CASSLLNEQFF
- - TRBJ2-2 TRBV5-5 TGTGCCAGCAGCTTGAGCCCAACGCCGGGCACCGGGGAGCTGTTTTTT CASSLSPTPGTGELFF
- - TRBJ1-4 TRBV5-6 TGTGCCAGCAGCTTGGCCCCGGGGGAAGAAGAAAAACTGTTTTTT CASSLAPGEEEKLFF
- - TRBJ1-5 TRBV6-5 TGTGCCAGCACCCGAACAAGACTTAGCAATCAGCCCCAGCATTTT CASTRTRLSNQPQHF
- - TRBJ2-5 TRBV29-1 TGCAGCGTTGAAAAGCAGGGGCGGCAGACCCAGTACTTC CSVEKQGRQTQYF
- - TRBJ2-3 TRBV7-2 TGTGCCAGCAGCCCCTACAGGGAAGGCACAGATACGCAGTATTTT CASSPYREGTDTQYF
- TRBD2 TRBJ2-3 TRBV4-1 TGCGCCAGCAGCCAGAAAGCAGGACTAGCGGGAGTTCGGGGCCCCACAGATACGCAGTATTTT CASSQKAGLAGVRGPTDTQYF
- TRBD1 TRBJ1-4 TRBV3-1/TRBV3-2 TGTGCCAGCAGGGGGACAGGGGGAAATGAAAAACTGTTTTTT CASRGTGGNEKLFF
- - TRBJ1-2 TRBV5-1 TGCGCCAGCAGCACCGAGCGGGGGGGCGGGAACGGCTACACCTTC CASSTERGGGNGYTF
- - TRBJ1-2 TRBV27 TGTGCCAGTCGGGGCCAGGGAGGGACTATCTATGGCTACACCTTC CASRGQGGTIYGYTF
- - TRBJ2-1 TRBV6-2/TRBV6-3 TGTGCCAGCAGTTACAAAGTCGGGAGAGATTACAATGAGCAGTTCTTC CASSYKVGRDYNEQFF
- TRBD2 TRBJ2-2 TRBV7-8 TGTGCCAGCAGCAAAGGACTAGCGGGAAATTACACCGGGGAGCTGTTTTTT CASSKGLAGNYTGELFF
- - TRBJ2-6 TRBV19 TGTGCCAGTAGTATCCAGGGGACTGGGGCCAACGTCCTGACTTTC CASSIQGTGANVLTF
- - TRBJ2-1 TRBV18 TGTGCCAGCTCAGCCACAGGGCCGTGGCAGTTCTTC CASSATGPWQFF
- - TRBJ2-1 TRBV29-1 TGCAGCTGCAGTTACAATGAGCAGTTCTTC CSCSYNEQFF
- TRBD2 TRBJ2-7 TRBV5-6 TGTGCCAGCAGCCGAAAGGCACTAGCGGTTTACGAGCAGTACTTC CASSRKALAVYEQYF
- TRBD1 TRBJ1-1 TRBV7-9 TGTGCCAGCAGCTCCGCTACCGGGACAGGCTACCCCTTT CASSSATGTGYPF